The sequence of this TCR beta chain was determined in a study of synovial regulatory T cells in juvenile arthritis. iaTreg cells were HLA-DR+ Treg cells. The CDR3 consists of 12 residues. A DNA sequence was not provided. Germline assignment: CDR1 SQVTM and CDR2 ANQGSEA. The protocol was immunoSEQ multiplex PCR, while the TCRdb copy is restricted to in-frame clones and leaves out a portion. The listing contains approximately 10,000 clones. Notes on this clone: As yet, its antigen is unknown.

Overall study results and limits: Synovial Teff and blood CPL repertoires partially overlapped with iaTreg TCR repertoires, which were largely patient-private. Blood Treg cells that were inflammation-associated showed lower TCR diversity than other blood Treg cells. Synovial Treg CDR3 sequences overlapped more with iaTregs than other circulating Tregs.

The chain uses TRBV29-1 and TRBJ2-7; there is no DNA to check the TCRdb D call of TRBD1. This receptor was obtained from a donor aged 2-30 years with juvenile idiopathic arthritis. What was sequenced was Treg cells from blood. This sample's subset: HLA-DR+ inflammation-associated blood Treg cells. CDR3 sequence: CSVETGPYEQYF.